Presented here are 2 T cell receptor beta chains from one specimen sequenced in a study of long-term antiretroviral therapy in people with HIV. The immunoSEQ assay was v3.0, run at survey level. TCRdb's table, derived via immunoSEQ multiplex PCR, lists solely in-frame clones and lacks some. This sample yields about 19,000 clones, of which approximately 86% are seen a single time; about 11% belongs to the top ten. This specimen consisted of unsorted PBMCs, obtained 0.5 years after starting antiretroviral therapy. All receptors derive from a man aged 40-55 years with HIV.

This chain uses TRBV5-6 with TRBJ1-3; TRBD1 matches at 8 bases. With V trimmed by 4 bases and J by 9 bases, 9 bases remained unmatched. Germline loops: CDR1 SGHDT, CDR2 YYEEEE. CDR3 length: 14 residues. CDR3 residues: CASSPGTGGPTIYF. Written as DNA, the CDR3 is TGTGCCAGCAGCCCAGGGACAGGCGGCCCCACCATATATTTT. The entire variable domain, with the rest obtained from reference TRBV5-6 and TRBJ1-3, is as follows: DAGVTQSPTHLIKTRGQQVTLRCSPKSGHDTVSWYQQALGQGPQFIFQYYEEEERQRGNFPDRFSGHQFPNYSSELNVNALLLGDSALYLCASSPGTGGPTIYFGEGSWLTVV.

This chain connects TRBV7-9 to TRBJ2-1, with D unresolved. This CDR3 is built from 13 residues. CDR1 and CDR2 from the germline V gene are SEHNR and FQNEAQ (reference sequence). The V end lost 5 bases, the J end lost 4 bases, and 9 bases lay between the germline ends. The CDR3 region has the DNA TGTGCCAGCAGCGTCCTACTGTACAATGAGCAGTTCTTC. Amino acids: CASSVLLYNEQFF.